This T cell receptor beta chain was documented in a study of CD8 T cells in ankylosing spondylitis. V was clipped by 0 bases and J by 8 bases, with 15 bases between them. Per germline, CDR1 SGDLS and CDR2 YYNGEE. The CDR3 is 15 residues long. MiXCR, applied by TCRdb to the 5' RACE reads, yields one record per CDR3 protein. The sample shows 150,000 to 200,000 distinct CDR3 sequences, around 10% of them seen only once. This clonotype was found many times. The sample comprised blood, either unsorted or a sorted T cell fraction (not recorded which). The genes are TRBV9 and TRBJ2-4; perhaps TRBD2 as D (6 bases). This TCR was sampled from a male donor with ankylosing spondylitis or in good health (not recorded which). The CDR3 loop reads CASSVALEGRDIQYF. Written as DNA, the CDR3 is TGTGCCAGCAGCGTAGCTTTGGAGGGCAGGGACATTCAGTACTTC.